This entry is about one T cell receptor beta chain. This clonotype was recorded many times. Its antigen has not been determined. Base-call qualities are not available, and no considerably larger clone is one nucleotide away. The sample is drawn from a study of T-cell reconstitution after alpha-beta-depleted transplantation in children (dated by TCRdb to 2016 to 2018). The study in broad terms: Using TCR repertoire profiling, the study followed T-cell immune reconstitution in a quantitative way in children after TCRalphabeta/CD19-depleted allogeneic hematopoietic cell transplantation.

The library came from PCR. The instrument given in TCRdb is Illumina HiSeq 2500. TCR libraries were prepared with molecular barcoding, using unique molecular identifiers to normalize TCRbeta repertoire quantification. The raw public reads went through TCRdb reprocessing: fastp at Q25, MiXCR clone calling, in-frame beta chains kept. When rows share a CDR3 protein, they turn into one entry using the most common DNA and genes. This sample comprises around 600,000 distinct CDR3 sequences, 16% of them detected only once. The top ten clones comprise approximately 1% of the sample. V is shortened by 5 bases, J by 11 bases, and the region joining them spans 9 bases. The CDR3 numbers 11 residues from cysteine through phenylalanine. The entry retains the CDR3 DNA only, 33 bases that are in frame from base 1.

The sequencing used PBMCs from the stem cell graft donor, collected from the stem cell graft. This chain joins TRBV12-3 or TRBV12-4 to TRBJ1-4, with TRBD1 as a weak D call on 5 bases. The receptor's source is a human donor who donated a stem cell graft to a child with acute myeloid leukemia. CDR3 reads: CASSTSGKLFF. The sequence in DNA is TGTGCCAGCAGTACATCAGGGAAACTGTTTTTT.